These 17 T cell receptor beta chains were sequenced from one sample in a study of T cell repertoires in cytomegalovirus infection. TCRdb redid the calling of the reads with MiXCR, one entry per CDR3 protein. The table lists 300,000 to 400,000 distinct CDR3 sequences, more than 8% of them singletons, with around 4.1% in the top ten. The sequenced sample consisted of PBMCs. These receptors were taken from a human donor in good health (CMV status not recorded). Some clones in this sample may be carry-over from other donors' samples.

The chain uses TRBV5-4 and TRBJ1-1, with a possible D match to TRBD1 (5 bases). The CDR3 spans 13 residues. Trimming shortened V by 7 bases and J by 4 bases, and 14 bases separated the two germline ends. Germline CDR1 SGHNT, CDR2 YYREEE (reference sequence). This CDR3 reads CASGTRETTEAFF. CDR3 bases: TGTGCCAGCGGGACCAGGGAGACCACTGAAGCTTTCTTT.

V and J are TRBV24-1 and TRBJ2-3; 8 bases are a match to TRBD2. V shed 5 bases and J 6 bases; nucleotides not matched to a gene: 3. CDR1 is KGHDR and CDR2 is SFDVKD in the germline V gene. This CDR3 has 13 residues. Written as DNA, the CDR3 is TGTGCCACCAGTGGTAGCGGGATTGATACGCAGTATTTT. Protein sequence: CATSGSGIDTQYF.

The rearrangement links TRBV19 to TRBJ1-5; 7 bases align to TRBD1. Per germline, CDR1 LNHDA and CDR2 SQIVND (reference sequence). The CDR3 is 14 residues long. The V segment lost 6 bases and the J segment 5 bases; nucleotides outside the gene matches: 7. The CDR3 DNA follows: TGTGCCAGTAGCAGGGGACAGCCGTATCAGCCCCAGCATTTT. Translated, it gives CASSRGQPYQPQHF.

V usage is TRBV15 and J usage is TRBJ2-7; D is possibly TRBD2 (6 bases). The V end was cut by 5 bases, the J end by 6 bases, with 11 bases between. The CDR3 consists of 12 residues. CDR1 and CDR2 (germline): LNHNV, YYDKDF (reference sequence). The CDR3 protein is CATSGRLGEQYF. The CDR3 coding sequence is TGTGCCACCAGCGGTCGACTAGGCGAGCAGTACTTC.

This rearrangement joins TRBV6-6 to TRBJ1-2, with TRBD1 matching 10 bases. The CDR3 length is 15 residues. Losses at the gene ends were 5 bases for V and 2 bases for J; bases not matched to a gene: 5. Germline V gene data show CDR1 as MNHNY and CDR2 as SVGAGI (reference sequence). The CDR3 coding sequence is TGTGCCAGCAGTGAAAGGGGACAGGGGAACTATGGCTACACCTTC. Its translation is CASSERGQGNYGYTF.

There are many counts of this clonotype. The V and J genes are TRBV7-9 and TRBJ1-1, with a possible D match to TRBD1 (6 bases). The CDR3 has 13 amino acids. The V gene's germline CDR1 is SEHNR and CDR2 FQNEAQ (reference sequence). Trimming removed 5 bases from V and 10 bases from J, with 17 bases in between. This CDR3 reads CASSTDRRVGAFF. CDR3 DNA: TGTGCCAGCAGCACAGACAGGCGAGTTGGAGCTTTCTTT.

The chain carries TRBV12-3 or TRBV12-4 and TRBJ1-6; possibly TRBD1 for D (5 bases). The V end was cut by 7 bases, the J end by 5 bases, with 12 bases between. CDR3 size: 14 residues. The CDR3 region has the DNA TGTGCCAGCACCCTCCGGGACGATAATTCACCCCTCCACTTT. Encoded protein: CASTLRDDNSPLHF.

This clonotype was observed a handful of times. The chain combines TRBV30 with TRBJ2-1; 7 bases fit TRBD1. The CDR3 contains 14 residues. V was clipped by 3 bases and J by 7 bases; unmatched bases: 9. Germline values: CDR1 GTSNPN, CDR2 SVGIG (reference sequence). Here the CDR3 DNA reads TGTGCCTGGAGCTCGGACAGGTTAAGAAATGAGCAGTTCTTC. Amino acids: CAWSSDRLRNEQFF.

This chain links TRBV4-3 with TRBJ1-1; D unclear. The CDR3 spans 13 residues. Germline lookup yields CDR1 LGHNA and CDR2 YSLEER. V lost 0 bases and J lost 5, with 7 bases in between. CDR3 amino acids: CASSQDGETEAFF. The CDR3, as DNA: TGCGCCAGCAGCCAAGACGGGGAAACTGAAGCTTTCTTT.

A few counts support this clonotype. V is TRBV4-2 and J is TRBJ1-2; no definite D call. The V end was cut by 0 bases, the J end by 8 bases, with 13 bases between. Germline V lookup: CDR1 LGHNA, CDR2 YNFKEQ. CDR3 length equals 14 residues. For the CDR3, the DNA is TGTGCCAGCAGCCAAGACGTCGGGGAAGAAGGCTACACCTTC. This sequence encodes CASSQDVGEEGYTF.

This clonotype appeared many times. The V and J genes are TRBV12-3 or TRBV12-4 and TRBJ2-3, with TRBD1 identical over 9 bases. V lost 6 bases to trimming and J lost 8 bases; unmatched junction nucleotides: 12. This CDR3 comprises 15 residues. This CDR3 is CASSLQGAAQGTQYF. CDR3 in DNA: TGTGCCAGCAGCCTACAGGGGGCCGCTCAGGGTACGCAGTATTTT.

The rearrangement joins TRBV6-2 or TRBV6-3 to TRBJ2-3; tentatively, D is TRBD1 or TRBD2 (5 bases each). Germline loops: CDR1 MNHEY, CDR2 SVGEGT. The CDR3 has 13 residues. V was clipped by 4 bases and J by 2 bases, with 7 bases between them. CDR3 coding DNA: TGTGCCAGCAGTTGGGGGTCCACAGATACGCAGTATTTT. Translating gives CASSWGSTDTQYF.

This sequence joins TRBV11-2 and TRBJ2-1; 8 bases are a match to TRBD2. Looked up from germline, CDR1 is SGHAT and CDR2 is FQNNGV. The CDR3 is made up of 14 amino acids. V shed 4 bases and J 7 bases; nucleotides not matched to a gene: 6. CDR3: CASSSSSGFNEQFF. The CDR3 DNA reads TGTGCCAGCAGCTCGTCTAGCGGGTTTAATGAGCAGTTCTTC.

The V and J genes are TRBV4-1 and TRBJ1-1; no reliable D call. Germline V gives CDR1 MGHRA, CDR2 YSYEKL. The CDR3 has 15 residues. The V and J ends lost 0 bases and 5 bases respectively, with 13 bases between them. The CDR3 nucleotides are TGCGCCAGCAGCCAAGAAAACGGAGGTAGGACTGAAGCTTTCTTT. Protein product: CASSQENGGRTEAFF.

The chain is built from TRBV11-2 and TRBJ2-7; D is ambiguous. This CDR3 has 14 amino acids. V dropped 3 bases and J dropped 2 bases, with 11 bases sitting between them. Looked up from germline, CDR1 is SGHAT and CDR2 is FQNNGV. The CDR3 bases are TGTGCCAGCAGCTTTGAGCGAATGACCTACGAGCAGTACTTC. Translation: CASSFERMTYEQYF.

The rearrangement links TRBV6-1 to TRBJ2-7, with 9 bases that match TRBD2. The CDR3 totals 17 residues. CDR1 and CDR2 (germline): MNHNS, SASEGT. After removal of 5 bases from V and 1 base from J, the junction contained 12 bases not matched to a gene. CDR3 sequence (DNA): TGTGCCAGCAGTAGGGGTTGGCGGGGGGGCTTGTCCTACGAGCAGTACTTC. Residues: CASSRGWRGGLSYEQYF.

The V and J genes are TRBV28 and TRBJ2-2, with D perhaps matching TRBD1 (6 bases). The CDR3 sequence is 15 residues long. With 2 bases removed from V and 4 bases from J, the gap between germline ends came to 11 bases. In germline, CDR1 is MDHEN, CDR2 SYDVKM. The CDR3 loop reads CASSLLGAGTGELFF. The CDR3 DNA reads TGTGCCAGCAGTTTACTGGGGGCCGGCACCGGGGAGCTGTTTTTT.